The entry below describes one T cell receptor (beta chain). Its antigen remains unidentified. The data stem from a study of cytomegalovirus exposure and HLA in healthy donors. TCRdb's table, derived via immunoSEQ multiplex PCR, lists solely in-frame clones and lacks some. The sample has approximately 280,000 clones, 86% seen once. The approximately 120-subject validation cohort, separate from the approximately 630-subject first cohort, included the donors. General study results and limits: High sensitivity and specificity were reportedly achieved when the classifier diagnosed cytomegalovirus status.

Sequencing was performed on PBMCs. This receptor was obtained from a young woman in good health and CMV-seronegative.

CDR3 DNA: TGCGCCAGCAGGCTGGGAGCAGGGGTTAGAGGTGGCTACACCTTC. Its protein is CASRLGAGVRGGYTF. The chain couples TRBV5-1 to TRBJ1-2; a weak D match, TRBD1 (6 bases). Per the germline V gene, CDR1 is SGHRS and CDR2 is YFSETQ. CDR3 length: 15 amino acids. The germline V and J ends were trimmed by 5 bases and 7 bases, with 21 bases remaining between them.